The clone carrying this T cell receptor (beta chain) was found once. Its antigen is currently unknown. The data were produced by immunoSEQ multiplex PCR, yet TCRdb's version contains in-frame clones alone and is incomplete. The sample yields around 170,000 clones, 88% seen once. The record originates from a study of radiation and T cells in renal cell carcinoma. Time point meaning: blood 4 weeks post-SBRT, at nephrectomy. Treatment given: 15 Gy SBRT to primary tumor, nephrectomy 4 weeks later. This CDR3 is 13 amino acids long. V gave up 4 bases and J gave up 3 bases, with 7 bases separating them. CDR1 and CDR2 (germline): ENHRY, SYGVKD. General study results and limits: Top tumor clonotypes rose in blood 2 weeks post-radiation, then contracted.

Sample: blood, taken from a patient whose treatment included radiotherapy and nephrectomy. The genes are TRBV10-3 and TRBJ1-5; D not certain. The TCR sequence derives from a woman aged 45-65 years with renal cell carcinoma. CDR3 coding DNA: TGTGCCATCAGTGCCCAGGTCAATCAGCCCCAGCATTTT. It codes for CAISAQVNQPQHF.